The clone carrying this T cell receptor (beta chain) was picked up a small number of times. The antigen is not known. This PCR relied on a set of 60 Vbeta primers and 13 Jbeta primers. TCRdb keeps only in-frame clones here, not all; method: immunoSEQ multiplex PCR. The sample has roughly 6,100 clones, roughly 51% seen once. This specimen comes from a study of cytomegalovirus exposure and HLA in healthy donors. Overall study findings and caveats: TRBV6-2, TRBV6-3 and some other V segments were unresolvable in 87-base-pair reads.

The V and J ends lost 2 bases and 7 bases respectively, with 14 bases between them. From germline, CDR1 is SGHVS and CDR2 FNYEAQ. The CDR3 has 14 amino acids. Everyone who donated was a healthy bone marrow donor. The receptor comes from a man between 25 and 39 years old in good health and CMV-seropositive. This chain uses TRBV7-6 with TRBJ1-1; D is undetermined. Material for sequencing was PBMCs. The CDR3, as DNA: TGTGCCAGCAGCTTAACAGCTGAAGGAAATGAAGCTTTCTTT. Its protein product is CASSLTAEGNEAFF.